These 20 T cell receptor beta chains were all obtained from the same sample, sequenced in a study of blood T cell repertoires in COVID-19. Here immunoSEQ multiplex PCR was the method, and the copy in TCRdb shows in-frame clones only, minus some. The sample includes approximately 480,000 clones, 75% to 90% seen only once; the top ten take about 0.65%. The sample consisted of PBMCs or T cells enriched from blood (not recorded which). The receptor set was obtained from a woman aged 18-35 years who had recovered from COVID-19.

The rearrangement links TRBV7-8 to TRBJ1-1, with TRBD1 as a possible D gene (6 bases). The germline V and J ends were trimmed by 4 bases and 5 bases, with 17 bases remaining between them. CDR3 length equals 15 residues. CDR1 is SGHVS and CDR2 is FQNEAQ in the germline V gene. Here the CDR3 reads CASSSRTAGETEAFF. The CDR3 DNA reads TGTGCCAGCAGCTCCCGGACAGCAGGGGAGACTGAAGCTTTCTTT.

This rearrangement joins TRBV7-4 to TRBJ2-3; the match to TRBD2 covers 10 bases. V dropped 9 bases and J dropped 7; count of bases not matched to a gene: 13. From germline, CDR1 is SGHVT and CDR2 SQSDAQ. This CDR3 has 15 residues. CDR3 in DNA: TGTGCCAGTCAGGGAGGGACTAGCGTATCTCATACGCAGTATTTT. The encoded protein is CASQGGTSVSHTQYF.

The chain joins TRBV10-3 to TRBJ1-3; 7 positions match TRBD1. The CDR3 runs 20 residues. Trimming at V came to 8 bases and at J to 0 bases, leaving 22 bases not matched to a gene. The germline V gene encodes CDR1 ENHRY and CDR2 SYGVKD. CDR3 region: CAIHVKEGDSLFPSGNTIYF. DNA of the CDR3: TGTGCCATCCACGTCAAGGAGGGGGACAGCCTATTCCCCTCTGGAAACACCATATATTTT.

This chain uses TRBV28 with TRBJ2-3; 7 bases are a match to TRBD2. The CDR3 contains 14 residues. The J segment lost 6 bases and the V segment lost 2 bases, leaving 5 bases of the junction unmatched. The germline CDR1 and CDR2 sequences are MDHEN and SYDVKM. The CDR3 loop reads CASSLNLGGDTQYF. The CDR3 nucleotides read TGTGCCAGCAGTTTAAACCTCGGGGGGGATACGCAGTATTTT.

This chain joins TRBV4-2 and TRBJ2-5; the match to TRBD2 covers 9 bases. The CDR3 consists of 15 residues. The germline CDR1 and CDR2 sequences are LGHNA and YNFKEQ. The V gene end was trimmed by 1 base and the J gene end by 4 bases; junction bases not matched to a gene: 4. The CDR3 loop reads CASSQAGLAGETQYF. The CDR3 DNA reads TGTGCCAGCAGCCAAGCGGGACTAGCAGGAGAGACCCAGTACTTC.

The genes are TRBV4-1 and TRBJ1-5; TRBD1 is a possible D gene (6 bases). The V gene's germline CDR1 is MGHRA and CDR2 YSYEKL. This CDR3 has 15 residues. Trimming shortened V by 3 bases and J by 0 bases, and 9 bases separated the two germline ends. CDR3 DNA sequence: TGCGCCAGCAGCCACTACAGGGATAGCAATCAGCCCCAGCATTTT. Encoded protein: CASSHYRDSNQPQHF.

Only a few counts were recorded for this clone. The CDR3 DNA is TGCGCCAGCAGCTTGGCCAGGGGTTATGGCTACACCTTC. The encoded protein is CASSLARGYGYTF. V and J are TRBV5-1 and TRBJ1-2; D perhaps matches TRBD1 (6 bases). The CDR3 covers 13 residues. The germline CDR1 and CDR2 sequences are SGHRS and YFSETQ. Trimming removed 0 bases at V and 5 bases at J, with 8 bases between.

The chain uses TRBV12-5 and TRBJ2-1; 12 bases align to TRBD2. Germline CDR1 reads LGHNT; CDR2 reads FRNRAP. V lost 6 bases, J lost 4 bases, and 13 bases stayed unmatched. This CDR3 contains 18 residues. The CDR3 region is CASGSRLAGGPQYNEQFF. The CDR3 DNA is TGTGCTAGTGGCTCTCGGCTAGCGGGGGGGCCTCAGTACAATGAGCAGTTCTTC.

J is TRBJ2-6 and V is TRBV19; possibly TRBD1 for D (6 bases). The CDR3 is 15 residues long. V lost 6 bases and J lost 0, with 9 bases in between. CDR1 and CDR2 (germline): LNHDA, SQIVND (reference sequence). The CDR3 DNA follows: TGTGCCAGTAGGACAGGCCTCTCTGGGGCCAACGTCCTGACTTTC. Protein: CASRTGLSGANVLTF.

This chain's CDR3 is CASSSGRVSTEAFF. The CDR3 DNA reads as TGTGCCAGCTCATCCGGCAGGGTTTCCACTGAAGCTTTCTTT. The chain recombines TRBV18 with TRBJ1-1; a possible D gene is TRBD1 (5 bases). There are 14 residues in the CDR3. Germline CDR1 and CDR2: KGHSH and LQKENI. Trimming pared 5 bases from V and 4 bases from J, leaving 14 bases between.

The rearrangement joins TRBV27 to TRBJ1-2; 9 nucleotides agree with TRBD1. The ends lost 6 bases at V and 8 bases at J; junction bases unmatched: 7. This CDR3 has 13 amino acids. Germline lookup yields CDR1 MNHEY and CDR2 SMNVEV (reference sequence). In DNA form, the CDR3 reads TGTGCCAGCAGCCTAGGGACAGGGTGGGGCTACACCTTC. Residues: CASSLGTGWGYTF.

This clone came up a few times. The genes are TRBV5-1 and TRBJ2-2; the D is unclear. Germline V gene data show CDR1 as SGHRS and CDR2 as YFSETQ. The CDR3 totals 16 residues. The V and J ends lost 5 bases and 5 bases respectively, with 19 bases between them. The CDR3 sequence is CASSARSRPGTGELFF. Here the CDR3 DNA reads TGCGCCAGCAGTGCCCGGTCTAGGCCTGGGACCGGGGAGCTGTTTTTT.

This clone appeared a few times. The CDR3 coding sequence is TGCAGCGTTCTGGGACAGGGGGCATCTGAAGCTTTCTTT. Its translation is CSVLGQGASEAFF. The chain combines TRBV29-1 with TRBJ1-1, with 12 bases identical to TRBD1. With 5 bases clipped from V and 6 bases from J, the junction kept 4 bases outside the gene matches. The CDR3 spans 13 residues. The germline V gene has CDR1 SQVTM and CDR2 ANQGSEA.

The chain is built from TRBV5-1 and TRBJ1-2, with D perhaps TRBD1 (5 bases). Germline CDR1 is SGHRS and CDR2 is YFSETQ. The V gene lost 0 bases and the J gene lost 4 bases, with 19 bases spanning the gap. The CDR3 is 17 amino acids. The chain's CDR3 is CASSLGLVRDFFYGYTF. The CDR3 DNA reads TGCGCCAGCAGCTTGGGTCTTGTAAGGGACTTTTTCTATGGCTACACCTTC.

This chain uses TRBV28 with TRBJ2-7, with D possibly TRBD1 on 7 matching bases. V was trimmed by 8 bases and J by 2 bases, leaving 13 bases between them. The CDR3 sequence is 13 residues long. Germline CDR1 MDHEN, CDR2 SYDVKM. CDR3 nucleotides: TGTGCCAGCTGGAGGGGGCCGCCCTACGAGCAGTACTTC. Its translation is CASWRGPPYEQYF.

As to this clone: Within the sample, other DNA sequences also encode this same CDR3. The chain recombines TRBV12-3 or TRBV12-4 with TRBJ1-1; no clear D gene. Trimming cost V 1 base and J 3 bases, with 6 bases left between them. This CDR3 comprises 13 residues. The CDR3 nucleotides read TGTGCCAGCAGTTTAGGGGAGGACACTGAAGCTTTCTTT. The encoded protein is CASSLGEDTEAFF.

The chain combines TRBV18 with TRBJ2-3; tentative D call: TRBD2 (6 bases). Germline V lookup: CDR1 KGHSH, CDR2 LQKENI. The CDR3 has 14 residues. The V end was cut by 2 bases, the J end by 0 bases, with 6 bases between. DNA for the CDR3: TGTGCCAGCTCACCAGGGGGGAGCACAGATACGCAGTATTTT. This codes for CASSPGGSTDTQYF.

The chain is built from TRBV3-1 (or the pseudogene TRBV3-2) and TRBJ2-7; 9 bases are shared with TRBD2. The CDR3 is 15 residues long. Trimming removed 4 bases from V and 4 bases from J; junction bases left unmatched: 8. The germline V gene has CDR1 LGHDT and CDR2 YNNKEL (reference sequence). CDR3 coding DNA: TGTGCCAGCAGCCCTAGCGGGACCAGATCGTACGAGCAGTACTTC. Amino acids: CASSPSGTRSYEQYF.

The chain employs TRBV2 and TRBJ1-1; no clear D gene. V gave up 2 bases and J gave up 0 bases, with 7 bases separating them. There are 14 residues in the CDR3. Germline lookup yields CDR1 SNHLY and CDR2 FYNNEI. In DNA, the CDR3 is TGTGCCAGCAGTGAAATAGCGGTGAACACTGAAGCTTTCTTT. Translating gives CASSEIAVNTEAFF.

The V gene is TRBV14, the J gene TRBJ2-3; 9 bases are a match to TRBD2. V shed 2 bases and J 5 bases; nucleotides not matched to a gene: 5. CDR1 and CDR2 from the germline V gene are SGHDN and FVKESK. The CDR3 length is 15 residues. The CDR3: CASSQIAGAGDTQYF. CDR3 in DNA: TGTGCCAGCAGCCAAATAGCGGGGGCAGGAGATACGCAGTATTTT.